A single sample is the source of the 11 T cell receptor beta chains below, sequenced in a study of cytomegalovirus exposure and HLA in healthy donors. Measured with immunoSEQ multiplex PCR; TCRdb has only the in-frame clones, and not every one. The sample records 250,000 to 400,000 clones, roughly 88% being singletons. Sequenced sample: PBMCs. These receptor sequences come from a man aged 30 to 45 in good health and CMV-seronegative.

The genes are TRBV7-2 and TRBJ2-7; 10 bases agree with TRBD2. The V segment lost 4 bases and the J segment 0 bases; nucleotides outside the gene matches: 3. CDR1 and CDR2 from the germline V gene are SGHTA and FQGNSA. CDR3 length equals 15 residues. The CDR3 nucleotides read TGTGCCAGCAGCTCCATAGCGGGGGGCTCCTACGAGCAGTACTTC. Translated, it gives CASSSIAGGSYEQYF.

V is TRBV5-4 and J is TRBJ2-3, with no clear D. V lost 5 bases to trimming and J lost 0 bases, with 4 bases between them. Germline CDR1 SGHNT, CDR2 YYREEE (reference sequence). This CDR3 has 12 amino acids. CDR3 protein: CASSKSTDTQYF. CDR3 DNA sequence: TGTGCCAGCAGTAAAAGCACAGATACGCAGTATTTT.

The CDR3 DNA follows: TGCGCCAGCACAAGAGGGGGTATCGCAGATACGCAGTATTTT. Translating it yields CASTRGGIADTQYF. The chain uses TRBV5-1 and TRBJ2-3; tentatively, D is TRBD1 (6 bases). Trimming pared 6 bases from V and 4 bases from J, leaving 15 bases between. CDR1 and CDR2 from the germline V gene are SGHRS and YFSETQ. This CDR3 is 14 amino acids long.

The chain is built from TRBV28 and TRBJ1-2; D ambiguous. Between the trimmed V and J ends, which lost 11 bases and 3 bases, there was a span of 16 bases. Germline V lookup: CDR1 MDHEN, CDR2 SYDVKM. The CDR3 has 13 residues. The CDR3 here is CACYLARDYGYTF. The CDR3 DNA follows: TGTGCCTGCTATCTCGCGCGGGACTATGGCTACACCTTC.

The chain joins TRBV19 to TRBJ1-2, with 9 bases aligning to TRBD1. The length of the CDR3 is 16 residues. V trimming: 5 bases; J trimming: 3 bases; junction bases outside the gene matches: 10. Germline-derived CDR1 and CDR2 are LNHDA and SQIVND (reference sequence). Written as DNA, the CDR3 is TGTGCCAGTAGTGACGTGGGACAGGGACCTGACTATGGCTACACCTTC. Its protein product is CASSDVGQGPDYGYTF.

A single count supports this clone. The chain carries TRBV11-2 and TRBJ2-5; 9 bases map to TRBD2. The germline CDR1 and CDR2 sequences are SGHAT and FQNNGV. The CDR3 spans 16 residues. V dropped 5 bases and J dropped 3; count of bases not matched to a gene: 10. The CDR3 region is CASSPGALAGEETQYF. The CDR3 nucleotides read TGTGCCAGCAGCCCAGGGGCATTAGCGGGAGAAGAGACCCAGTACTTC.

This clone occurred a few times. This sample also contains other DNA sequences that code for the same CDR3. The CDR3 nucleotides are TGCGCCAGCAGCTGGACAGTTAACACTGAAGCTTTCTTT. The encoded protein is CASSWTVNTEAFF. V usage is TRBV5-1 and J usage is TRBJ1-1; perhaps TRBD1 as D (6 bases). Germline V gene sequence: CDR1 SGHRS, CDR2 YFSETQ. V gave up 3 bases and J gave up 2 bases, with 8 bases separating them. The CDR3 has 13 residues.

The chain is built from TRBV2 and TRBJ2-6; tentatively, D is TRBD1 (6 bases). V lost 5 bases and J 0 bases, leaving 8 bases between the germline ends. The CDR3 is 15 residues long. Germline assignment: CDR1 SNHLY and CDR2 FYNNEI. The CDR3 here is CASSLDSSGANVLTF. The CDR3 nucleotides are TGTGCCAGCAGTTTGGACAGCTCTGGGGCCAACGTCCTGACTTTC. Filled out from reference TRBV2 and TRBJ2-6, the complete variable domain reads EPEVTQTPSHQVTQMGQEVILRCVPISNHLYFYWYRQILGQKVEFLVSFYNNEISEKSEIFDDQFSVERPDGSNFTLKIRSTKLEDSAMYFCASSLDSSGANVLTFGAGSRLTVL.

This chain links TRBV27 with TRBJ1-2; 8 bases agree with TRBD1. The V gene end was trimmed by 8 bases and the J gene end by 8 bases; junction bases not matched to a gene: 7. The CDR3 loop spans 12 amino acids. Germline-derived CDR1 and CDR2 are MNHEY and SMNVEV (reference sequence). The CDR3 bases are TGTGCCAGCGTTGTAACAGGGGGGGGCTACACCTTC. It yields the protein CASVVTGGGYTF.

This clone was detected a few times. The rearrangement uses TRBV19 and TRBJ2-7; 9 nucleotides match TRBD1. Germline loops: CDR1 LNHDA, CDR2 SQIVND (reference sequence). The CDR3 consists of 14 residues. V lost 4 bases, J lost 2 bases, and 3 bases stayed unmatched. The CDR3 coding sequence is TGTGCCAGTAGTACCCGACAGGGGGCCTACGAGCAGTACTTC. This gives the protein CASSTRQGAYEQYF.

The chain links TRBV7-8 to TRBJ1-3; no firm D call. The ends were cut back, 1 base at V and 6 bases at J, with 13 bases in the middle. This CDR3 is built from 15 residues. Germline-derived CDR1 and CDR2 are SGHVS and FQNEAQ. DNA for the CDR3: TGTGCCAGCAGCTTAGTCTCTGAGACACTAAACACCATATATTTT. Amino acid sequence: CASSLVSETLNTIYF.